This paragraph covers one T cell receptor beta chain sequence. Antigen specificity is unknown. The sample is drawn from a study of blood T cells in healthy people across ages. Sample-barcoded 5' priming and a J-beta primer mix drove a second PCR of roughly 7 to 11 cycles. Each cDNA molecule received a tag from a template-switch adaptor that had 12 random nucleotides. TCRdb recomputed calls from the 5' RACE reads with MiXCR, one row per CDR3 protein. The sample records fewer than 950,000 distinct CDR3 sequences, about 34% being singletons. Study results and caveats: It was held that diversity estimates obtained from one million T cells represented underestimates.

Trimming removed 0 bases at V and 9 bases at J, with 13 bases between. The CDR3 contains 14 residues. CDR1 and CDR2 (germline): SGHTA, FQGNSA. Researchers isolated at least 6 million PBMCs per sample. The sequence was collected from a young man in good health. Sequencing input: blood. V and J are TRBV7-2 and TRBJ2-3; D gene ambiguous. The CDR3 spells CASSLAVGARTQYF. In DNA form, the CDR3 reads TGTGCCAGCAGCTTAGCGGTGGGCGCTAGGACGCAGTATTTT.